This is a list of T cell receptor beta chains from one sample in a study of PD-1 blockade in classical Hodgkin lymphoma. The assay was immunoSEQ multiplex PCR, and TCRdb's table has in-frame clones only and misses some. This repertoire shows tens of thousands of clones, around 90% found once; its top ten account for under 6.5%. The sequenced sample was peripheral blood mononuclear cells (PBMCs), obtained before the second cycle of nivolumab. The source is a human donor with classical Hodgkin lymphoma. Both conserved end residues are part of each CDR3. The order of the fields is D gene, J gene, V gene, clone size, CDR3 protein, CDR3 DNA. A D gene is named only where the DNA matches it firmly. A clone size is listed for some rows: how often the clone was seen (once, few, many), or a class if it is expanded.

>-|TRBJ2-5|TRBV7-2|-
CASSLARETQYF
TGTGCCAGCAGCTTAGCCAGGGAGACCCAGTACTTC
>-|TRBJ2-7|TRBV11-2|-
CASSFPSWRGPLYEQYF
TGTGCCAGCAGCTTCCCCTCCTGGCGGGGTCCTCTTTACGAGCAGTACTTC
>TRBD1|TRBJ1-1|TRBV7-2|-
CASSRRTGIGRAFF
TGTGCCAGCAGCCGTCGGACAGGGATCGGTAGAGCTTTCTTT
>-|TRBJ1-6|TRBV7-2|-
CASSYGGFPTGSPLHF
TGTGCCAGCAGCTATGGGGGTTTCCCCACGGGTTCACCCCTCCACTTT
>-|TRBJ2-3|TRBV5-1|-
CASSLDGGGDTQYF
TGCGCCAGCAGCTTGGACGGGGGTGGGGATACGCAGTATTTT
>-|TRBJ2-6|TRBV5-1|-
CASSLPMDSGANVLTF
TGCGCCAGCAGCCTCCCTATGGACTCTGGGGCCAACGTCCTGACTTTC
>TRBD2|TRBJ2-4|TRBV6-5|-
CASSKTSGEYIQYF
TGTGCCAGCAGTAAGACTAGCGGGGAATACATTCAGTACTTC
>TRBD1|TRBJ2-7|TRBV27|few
CASSLLGETGLGEQYF
TGTGCCAGCAGTTTGTTGGGTGAGACAGGGTTGGGAGAGCAGTACTTC
>-|TRBJ2-1|TRBV4-1|-
CASSQEGQSSYNEQFF
TGCGCCAGCAGCCAAGAAGGACAGAGCTCCTACAATGAGCAGTTCTTC
>TRBD1|TRBJ1-1|TRBV19|-
CASSIVAGTVNTEAFF
TGTGCCAGTAGTATAGTCGCAGGGACAGTGAACACTGAAGCTTTCTTT
>-|TRBJ1-4|TRBV15|-
CATSRDRYLTTNEKLFF
TGTGCCACCAGCAGAGATCGCTACCTTACAACTAATGAAAAACTGTTTTTT
>-|TRBJ2-2|TRBV11-2|-
CASSSRVTTGELFF
TGTGCCAGCAGCTCCCGGGTCACCACCGGGGAGCTGTTTTTT
>-|TRBJ1-5|TRBV5-1|-
CASSLWPVGDSNQPQHF
TGCGCCAGCAGCTTGTGGCCGGTCGGGGATAGCAATCAGCCCCAGCATTTT
>-|TRBJ1-5|TRBV7-8|-
CASSSTQGSGPGNQPQHF
TGTGCCAGCAGCTCGACCCAGGGTTCGGGCCCAGGCAATCAGCCCCAGCATTTT
>-|TRBJ2-5|TRBV7-7|-
CASSLGRSETQYF
TGTGCCAGCAGCTTAGGTCGTTCCGAGACCCAGTACTTC
>TRBD2|TRBJ2-5|TRBV7-9|once
CASSPIAGGPGTQYF
TGTGCCAGCAGTCCAATAGCGGGGGGGCCGGGGACCCAGTACTTC
>-|TRBJ2-7|TRBV18|-
CASLKEGGSYEQYF
TGTGCCAGCTTAAAGGAGGGGGGTTCCTACGAGCAGTACTTC
>TRBD1|TRBJ1-2|TRBV11-3|once
CASSPGTGGGYTF
TGTGCCAGCAGCCCTGGGACAGGGGGCGGCTACACCTTC
>-|TRBJ2-2|TRBV7-9|-
CASSSPIAAGTGELFF
TGTGCCAGCAGCTCCCCGATAGCGGCCGGCACCGGGGAGCTGTTTTTT
>-|TRBJ1-4|TRBV11-2|-
CASSLALNQGVGEKLFF
TGTGCCAGCAGCTTAGCCTTAAACCAGGGAGTCGGTGAAAAACTGTTTTTT
>-|TRBJ2-5|TRBV7-8|-
CASSSDRIQETQYF
TGTGCCAGCAGCTCCGACAGGATTCAAGAGACCCAGTACTTC
>-|TRBJ2-7|TRBV7-9|-
CASSVRGYEQYF
TGTGCCAGCAGCGTACGCGGGTACGAGCAGTACTTC
>TRBD2|TRBJ2-5|TRBV30|-
CAWSVQSGGWGETQYF
TGTGCCTGGAGCGTCCAAAGCGGGGGGTGGGGGGAGACCCAGTACTTC
>TRBD1|TRBJ2-7|TRBV5-1|-
CASSSAPRTGAGEQYF
TGCGCCAGCAGCTCCGCACCTCGGACAGGGGCTGGCGAGCAGTACTTC
>TRBD2|TRBJ2-3|TRBV28|-
CASRLFGGGTDTQYF
TGTGCCAGCAGACTGTTCGGGGGGGGTACAGATACGCAGTATTTT
>-|TRBJ1-1|TRBV29-1|-
CSTKTGRNTEAFF
TGCAGCACCAAGACAGGAAGGAACACTGAAGCTTTCTTT
>TRBD2|TRBJ2-3|TRBV7-9|-
CASKTSGGTDTQYF
TGTGCCAGCAAGACTAGCGGGGGCACAGATACGCAGTATTTT
>-|TRBJ1-1|TRBV6-6|few
CASSYSVTRDTEAFF
TGTGCCAGCAGTTACTCCGTGACACGGGACACTGAAGCTTTCTTT
>-|TRBJ2-1|TRBV9|-
CASSAVAGTYNEQFF
TGTGCCAGCAGCGCCGTTGCGGGCACCTACAATGAGCAGTTCTTC
>-|TRBJ1-1|TRBV5-1|-
CASSSEYRRTEAFF
TGCGCCAGCAGCTCCGAATATAGGAGGACTGAAGCTTTCTTT
>-|TRBJ1-1|TRBV7-6|-
CASSSDSGYDTEAFF
TGTGCCAGCAGCTCCGATTCCGGGTACGACACTGAAGCTTTCTTT
>TRBD1|TRBJ2-1|TRBV2|-
CASSGQGGYEQFF
TGTGCCAGCAGTGGACAGGGCGGCTATGAGCAGTTCTTC
>-|TRBJ2-7|TRBV6-5|-
CASRPRAAFYEQYF
TGTGCCAGCAGGCCCCGGGCCGCTTTTTACGAGCAGTACTTC
>TRBD1|TRBJ2-2|TRBV9|-
CASSVQGDTGELFF
TGTGCCAGCAGCGTTCAGGGGGACACCGGGGAGCTGTTTTTT
>-|TRBJ1-5|TRBV28|-
CASRDINNQPQHF
TGTGCCAGCCGGGACATCAACAATCAGCCCCAGCATTTT
>TRBD1|TRBJ1-6|TRBV28|-
CASSPPTGYNSPLHF
TGTGCCAGCAGTCCCCCGACAGGGTATAATTCACCCCTCCACTTT
>TRBD2|TRBJ2-5|TRBV28|-
CASSYPIRTSGGAEETQYF
TGTGCCAGCAGCTATCCGATTCGGACTAGCGGGGGGGCCGAGGAGACCCAGTACTTC